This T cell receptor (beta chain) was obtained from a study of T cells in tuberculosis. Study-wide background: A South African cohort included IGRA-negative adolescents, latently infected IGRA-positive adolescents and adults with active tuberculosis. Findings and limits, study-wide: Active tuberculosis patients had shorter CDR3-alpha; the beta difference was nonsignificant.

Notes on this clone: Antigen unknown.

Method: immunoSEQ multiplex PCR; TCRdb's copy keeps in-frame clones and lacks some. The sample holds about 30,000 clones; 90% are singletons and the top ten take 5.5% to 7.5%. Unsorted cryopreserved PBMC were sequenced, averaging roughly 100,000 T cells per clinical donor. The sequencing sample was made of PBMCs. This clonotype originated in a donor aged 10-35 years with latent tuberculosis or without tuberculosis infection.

The CDR3 protein is CASGLASYNEQFF. CDR3 coding DNA: TGTGCCAGCGGCCTAGCGTCCTACAATGAGCAGTTCTTC. This chain joins TRBV2 and TRBJ2-1; D is perhaps TRBD2 (6 bases). The CDR3 extends over 13 amino acids. Germline loops: CDR1 SNHLY, CDR2 FYNNEI. The V gene lost 8 bases and the J gene lost 1 base, with 9 bases spanning the gap.